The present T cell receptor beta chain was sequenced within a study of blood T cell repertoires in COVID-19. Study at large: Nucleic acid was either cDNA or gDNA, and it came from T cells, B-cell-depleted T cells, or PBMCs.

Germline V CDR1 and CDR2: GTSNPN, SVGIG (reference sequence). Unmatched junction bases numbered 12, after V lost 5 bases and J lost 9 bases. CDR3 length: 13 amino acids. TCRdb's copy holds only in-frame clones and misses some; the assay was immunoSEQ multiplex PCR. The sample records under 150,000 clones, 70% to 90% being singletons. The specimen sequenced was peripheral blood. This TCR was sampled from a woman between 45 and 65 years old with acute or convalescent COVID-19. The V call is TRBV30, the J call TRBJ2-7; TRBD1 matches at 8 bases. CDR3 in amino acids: CAWGTGGLLPQYF. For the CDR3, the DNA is TGTGCCTGGGGGACAGGAGGTCTACTGCCGCAGTACTTC.